The clone carrying this T cell receptor (beta chain) occurred many times. Its matching antigen is unknown. The CDR3 has 15 amino acids. Trimming removed 0 bases at V and 5 bases at J, with 14 bases between. Germline CDR1 reads MNHEY; CDR2 reads SVGAGI. Individual cDNA molecules each received unique molecular identifiers attached to them. TCRdb recomputed calls from the 5' RACE reads with MiXCR, one row per CDR3 protein. The sample lists over 55,000 distinct CDR3 sequences, over 7.5% occurring once. This sample is drawn from a study of early T cells in non-severe SARS-CoV-2 infection. About the study: Bulk RNA taken from unsorted whole blood was sequenced, leaving chains unpaired. Study-level findings and limits: Matching results from VDJdb favored anti-spike CD8 responses, leaving private and CD4 specificities undetected.

The rearrangement joins TRBV6-5 to TRBJ2-7; D ambiguous. Input material: whole blood. The TCR sequence derives from an adult who was a healthcare worker with PCR-confirmed SARS-CoV-2 infection or an uninfected control (not recorded which). CDR3 region: CASSYSGQFSDEQYF. In DNA, the CDR3 is TGTGCCAGCAGTTACTCTGGGCAGTTCAGCGACGAGCAGTACTTC.